The 6 T cell receptor beta chains below all came from one sample that was sequenced in a study of T cell changes during pregnancy in multiple sclerosis (dated 2019 in TCRdb). The library was obtained by the immunoSEQ multiplex PCR assay. The table was pulled from immuneACCESS by TCRdb, which kept in-frame rearrangements only. Such tables lose some clones; where checked, under half of the loss comes from unresolved V genes, and the rest has no known cause. Within this sample are 65,000 to 90,000 clones, with 85% to 95% of them counted one time only. The ten largest clones represent roughly 2.8% of the sample. The sample consisted of peripheral blood, taken in the third trimester of pregnancy. Receptor source: a female donor in good health, enrolled as a control in a pregnancy study.

V gene TRBV7-9 combines with J gene TRBJ1-2, with 10 bases aligning to TRBD1. This CDR3 has 18 amino acids. The V gene's germline CDR1 is SEHNR and CDR2 FQNEAQ (reference sequence). V lost 4 bases to trimming and J lost 8 bases; unmatched junction nucleotides: 19. CDR3 nucleotides: TGTGCCAGCAGCTATACCCGGGACAGGGGATTCGGGTCGTGGGGCTACACCTTC. Its protein product is CASSYTRDRGFGSWGYTF. Together with reference TRBV7-9 and TRBJ1-2, the CDR3 gives the full variable domain: DTGVSQNPRHKITKRGQNVTFRCDPISEHNRLYWYRQTLGQGPEFLTYFQNEAQLEKSRLLSDRFSAERPKGSFSTLEIQRTEQGDSAMYLCASSYTRDRGFGSWGYTFGSGTRLTVV.

The V gene is TRBV11-2, the J gene TRBJ2-7; 12 nucleotides agree with TRBD2. The CDR3 sequence is 18 residues long. The V gene's germline CDR1 is SGHAT and CDR2 FQNNGV. The ends lost 4 bases at V and 2 bases at J; junction bases unmatched: 12. The DNA of the CDR3 is TGTGCCAGCAGCTCCGGGAATCTACTAGCGGGGGGAACCTACGAGCAGTACTTC. Translating gives CASSSGNLLAGGTYEQYF.

This sequence joins TRBV7-6 and TRBJ2-7, with TRBD1 matching over 7 bases. The trim removed 7 bases at V and 11 bases at J, leaving 11 bases unmatched. This CDR3 region has 12 residues. CDR1 SGHVS and CDR2 FNYEAQ come from the germline V gene. As DNA, the CDR3 is TGTGCCAGCACCGTTGGGACAGAGCCTAAGTACTTC. Amino acid sequence: CASTVGTEPKYF. Using reference TRBV7-6 and TRBJ2-7 for the parts outside the CDR3, the full variable domain is GAGVSQSPRYKVTKRGQDVALRCDPISGHVSLYWYRQALGQGPEFLTYFNYEAQQDKSGLPNDRFSAERPEGSISTLTIQRTEQRDSAMYRCASTVGTEPKYFGPGTRLTVT.

The V gene is TRBV7-8, the J gene TRBJ1-6; D gene uncertain. V was shortened by 1 base and J by 7 bases, with 11 bases between the two germline ends. This CDR3 is built from 15 residues. The germline V gene encodes CDR1 SGHVS and CDR2 FQNEAQ. This CDR3 is CASSLGLARNSPLHF. CDR3 nucleotide sequence: TGTGCCAGCAGCTTAGGTTTAGCGCGGAATTCACCCCTCCACTTT.

The chain combines TRBV2 with TRBJ1-6, with D uncertain. Trimming left V 4 bases short and J 0 bases short, with 7 bases between. Germline lookup yields CDR1 SNHLY and CDR2 FYNNEI. The CDR3 sequence is 15 residues long. The CDR3 here is CASSVGSSYNSPLHF. CDR3 DNA: TGTGCCAGCAGTGTCGGGAGCTCCTATAATTCACCCCTCCACTTT.

V and J are TRBV5-6 and TRBJ2-1; maybe TRBD1 (6 bases). Trimming pared 3 bases from V and 3 bases from J, leaving 13 bases between. This CDR3 has 15 amino acids. In germline, CDR1 is SGHDT, CDR2 YYEEEE. The CDR3 DNA follows: TGTGCCAGCAGCTATTCAGGGGAAGACTACAATGAGCAGTTCTTC. This codes for CASSYSGEDYNEQFF.